This T cell receptor (beta chain) was captured in a study of CD8 T cells in ankylosing spondylitis (dated by TCRdb to the late 2010s). Study-wide context: To find TCR variants linked to disease, the study profiled T cell receptor beta repertoires in ankylosing spondylitis patients and healthy donors. Peripheral blood was sampled, and synovial fluid was additionally collected from ankylosing spondylitis patients. The full study cohort was made up of about 24 ankylosing spondylitis patients and some 100 healthy donors. The investigation overall reported the following: According to the report, matched synovial fluid samples from ankylosing spondylitis patients were significantly enriched for the disease-linked clones. Some TCR beta motif variants had previously been reported in synovial fluid and blood of reactive arthritis patients, which suggested common disease-initiation mechanisms. The disease-linked clones had a CD8+ phenotype and were found at relatively low frequencies in peripheral blood. Blood from ankylosing spondylitis patients appeared to be characterized by a TCR beta motif composed of roughly eight highly homologous amino acid variants.

The sequencing machine was an Illumina HiSeq 2500. Quantitative 5'-RACE with molecular barcodes was the method used to prepare the TCR beta libraries. For the original study's pipeline: A new computational method, built on a probabilistic model of VDJ rearrangement, was used to identify disease-linked TCR variants. Clones were called with MiXCR by TCRdb after fastp trimmed the public reads at Q25, and only in-frame beta chains were retained. Each entry is one CDR3 protein sequence, shown with its most common DNA and genes. None of the V and J calls come from the authors' own analysis; TCRdb made them. The sample table shows fewer than 400,000 distinct CDR3 sequences, and approximately 20% are seen once. The ten largest clones add up to roughly 16% of the sample. The CDR3 holds 13 amino acids from the cysteine to the phenylalanine. Left in the record is the CDR3 DNA by itself, 39 bases read in frame from the first base. The germline V gene encodes CDR1 DFQATT and CDR2 SNEGSKA (reference sequence). V is reduced by 1 base and J by 7 bases, leaving a spacing of 11 bases between them.

For this clonotype: Its antigen has not been determined. The input lacks base qualities; no much larger clone sits a single base away.

The rearranged chain carries TRBV20-1 and TRBJ2-1, with the D gene not confidently named. The source material was blood, either unsorted or a sorted T cell fraction (not recorded which). The receptor was isolated from a male donor with ankylosing spondylitis. The DNA reads TGCAGTGCTAGAGGGGCCGTTGAGAATGAGCAGTTCTTC. It translates as CSARGAVENEQFF.